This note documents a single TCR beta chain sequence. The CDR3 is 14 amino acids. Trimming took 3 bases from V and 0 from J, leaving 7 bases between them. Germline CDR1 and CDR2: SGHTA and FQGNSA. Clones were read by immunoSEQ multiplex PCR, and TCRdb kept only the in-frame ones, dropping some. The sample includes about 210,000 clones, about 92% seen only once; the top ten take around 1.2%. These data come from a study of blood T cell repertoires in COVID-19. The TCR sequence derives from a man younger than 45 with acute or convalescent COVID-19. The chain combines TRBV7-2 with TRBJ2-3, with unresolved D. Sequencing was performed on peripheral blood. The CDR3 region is CASSFRLSTDTQYF. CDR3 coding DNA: TGTGCCAGCAGCTTTCGACTGAGCACAGATACGCAGTATTTT.